This T cell receptor beta chain is drawn from a study of cytomegalovirus exposure and HLA in healthy donors. Both 60 Vbeta primers and 13 Jbeta primers went into the PCR. The data were produced by immunoSEQ multiplex PCR, yet TCRdb's version contains in-frame clones alone and is incomplete. The listing records fewer than 100,000 clones. Whole-study findings and limits: CMV serostatus was the sole immune exposure data available. A later analysis showed HLA-associated TCR beta chains outstripping equally common others in clonal expansion.

In the case of this clone: The antigen remains unidentified.

This TCR was recovered from a woman in her fifties or sixties in good health and CMV-seronegative. Sequenced material: PBMCs.

The CDR3 DNA reads as TGTGCCATCGCTGGGACACCTCAAGGGGCTGGAAACACCATATATTTT. Its translation: CAIAGTPQGAGNTIYF. V usage is TRBV10-3 and J usage is TRBJ1-3; perhaps TRBD1 as D (6 bases). In germline, CDR1 is ENHRY, CDR2 SYGVKD. The CDR3 is 16 amino acids. Deletions cut 8 bases from V and 2 bases from J, with 19 bases between.